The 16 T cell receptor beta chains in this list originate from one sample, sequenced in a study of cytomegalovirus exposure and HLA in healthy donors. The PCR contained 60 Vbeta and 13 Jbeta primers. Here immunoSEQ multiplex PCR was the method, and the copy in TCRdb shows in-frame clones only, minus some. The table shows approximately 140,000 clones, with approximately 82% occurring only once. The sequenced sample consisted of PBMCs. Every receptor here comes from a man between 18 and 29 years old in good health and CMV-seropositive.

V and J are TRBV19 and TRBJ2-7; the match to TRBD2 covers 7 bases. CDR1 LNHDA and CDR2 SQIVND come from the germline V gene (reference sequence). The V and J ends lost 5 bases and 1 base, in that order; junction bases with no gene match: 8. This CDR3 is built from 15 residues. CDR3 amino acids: CASSLRTSWSYEQYF. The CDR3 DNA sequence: TGTGCCAGTAGTCTAAGGACTAGTTGGTCCTACGAGCAGTACTTC.

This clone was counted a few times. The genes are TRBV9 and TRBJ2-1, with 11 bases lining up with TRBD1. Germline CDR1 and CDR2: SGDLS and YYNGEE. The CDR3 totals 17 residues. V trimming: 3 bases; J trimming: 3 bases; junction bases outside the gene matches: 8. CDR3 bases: TGTGCCAGCAGCGCATCCGGGACAGGGGGAGTCTACAATGAGCAGTTCTTC. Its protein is CASSASGTGGVYNEQFF.

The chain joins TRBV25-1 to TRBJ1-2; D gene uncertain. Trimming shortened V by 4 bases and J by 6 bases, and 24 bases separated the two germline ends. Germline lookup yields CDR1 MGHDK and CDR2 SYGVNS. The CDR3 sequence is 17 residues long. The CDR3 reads CASSVLGGSSQSDGYTF. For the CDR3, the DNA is TGTGCCAGCAGTGTGCTAGGAGGGTCCTCCCAATCAGATGGCTACACCTTC.

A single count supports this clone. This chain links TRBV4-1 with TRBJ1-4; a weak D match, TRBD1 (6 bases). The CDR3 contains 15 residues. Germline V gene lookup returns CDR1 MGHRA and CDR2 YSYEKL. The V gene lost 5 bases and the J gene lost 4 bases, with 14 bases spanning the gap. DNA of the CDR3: TGCGCCAGCAGCAGGGGGTCAGGGTATAATGAAAAACTGTTTTTT. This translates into CASSRGSGYNEKLFF.

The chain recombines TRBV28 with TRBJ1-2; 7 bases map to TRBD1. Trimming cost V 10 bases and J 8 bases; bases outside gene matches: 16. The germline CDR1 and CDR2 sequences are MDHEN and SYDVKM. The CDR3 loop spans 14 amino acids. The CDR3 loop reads CATRGTASQNGYTF. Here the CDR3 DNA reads TGTGCCACACGAGGGACAGCCAGTCAAAACGGCTACACCTTC.

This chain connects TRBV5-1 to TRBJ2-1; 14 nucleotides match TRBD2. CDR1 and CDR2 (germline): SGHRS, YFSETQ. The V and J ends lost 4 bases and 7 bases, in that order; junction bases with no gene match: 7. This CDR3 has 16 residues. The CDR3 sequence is CASSRGLAGVLNEQFF. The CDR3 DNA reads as TGCGCCAGCAGCCGGGGACTAGCGGGAGTCCTGAATGAGCAGTTCTTC. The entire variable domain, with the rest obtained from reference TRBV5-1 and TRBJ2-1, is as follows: KAGVTQTPRYLIKTRGQQVTLSCSPISGHRSVSWYQQTPGQGLQFLFEYFSETQRNKGNFPGRFSGRQFSNSRSEMNVSTLELGDSALYLCASSRGLAGVLNEQFFGPGTRLTVL.

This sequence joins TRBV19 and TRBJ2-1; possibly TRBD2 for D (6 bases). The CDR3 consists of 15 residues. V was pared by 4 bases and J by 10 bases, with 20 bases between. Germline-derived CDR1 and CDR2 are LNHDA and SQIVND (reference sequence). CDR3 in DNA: TGTGCCAGTAGTACTCTAGCGCCGAGGACGGAGGAGCAGTTCTTC. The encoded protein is CASSTLAPRTEEQFF.

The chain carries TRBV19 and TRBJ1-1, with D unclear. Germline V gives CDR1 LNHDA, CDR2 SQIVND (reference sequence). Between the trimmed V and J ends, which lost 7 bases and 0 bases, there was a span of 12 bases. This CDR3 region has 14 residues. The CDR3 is CASTPRAMNTEAFF. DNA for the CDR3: TGTGCCAGTACTCCGAGGGCAATGAACACTGAAGCTTTCTTT.

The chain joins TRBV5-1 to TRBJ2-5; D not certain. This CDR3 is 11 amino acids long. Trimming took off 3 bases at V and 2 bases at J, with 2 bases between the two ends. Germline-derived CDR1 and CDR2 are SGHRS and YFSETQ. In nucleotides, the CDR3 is TGCGCCAGCAGCTCACAAGAGACCCAGTACTTC. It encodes CASSSQETQYF.

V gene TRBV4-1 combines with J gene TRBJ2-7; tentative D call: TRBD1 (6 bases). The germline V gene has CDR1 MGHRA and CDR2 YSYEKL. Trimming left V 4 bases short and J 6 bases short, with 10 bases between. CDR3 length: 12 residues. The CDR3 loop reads CASSPGRGEQYF. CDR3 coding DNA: TGCGCCAGCAGCCCAGGCAGGGGCGAGCAGTACTTC.

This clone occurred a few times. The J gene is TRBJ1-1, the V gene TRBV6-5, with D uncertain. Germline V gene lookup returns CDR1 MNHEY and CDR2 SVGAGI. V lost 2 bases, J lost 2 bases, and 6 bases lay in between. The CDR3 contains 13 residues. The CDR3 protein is CASSYSSNTEAFF. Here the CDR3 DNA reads TGTGCCAGCAGTTACAGCTCAAACACTGAAGCTTTCTTT.

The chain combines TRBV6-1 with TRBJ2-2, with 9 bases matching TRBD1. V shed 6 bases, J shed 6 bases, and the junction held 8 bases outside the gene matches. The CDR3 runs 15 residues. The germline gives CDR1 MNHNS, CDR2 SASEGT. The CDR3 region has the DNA TGTGCCAGCAGGAAACAGGGGGCTGTCGCCGGGGAGCTGTTTTTT. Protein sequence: CASRKQGAVAGELFF.

CDR3 residues: CASSFRGNTGELFF. The DNA for the CDR3 is TGTGCCAGCAGTTTCCGAGGGAACACCGGGGAGCTGTTTTTT. This sequence joins TRBV27 and TRBJ2-2; D gene unclear. The CDR3 loop spans 14 amino acids. Trimming stripped 3 bases from V and 1 base from J, with 6 bases between. Germline V CDR1 and CDR2: MNHEY, SMNVEV (reference sequence).

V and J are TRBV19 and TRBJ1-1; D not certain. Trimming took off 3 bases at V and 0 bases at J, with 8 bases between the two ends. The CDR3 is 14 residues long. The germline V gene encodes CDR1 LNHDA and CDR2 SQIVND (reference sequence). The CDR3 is CASSMVRMNTEAFF. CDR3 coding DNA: TGTGCCAGTAGTATGGTCAGGATGAACACTGAAGCTTTCTTT.

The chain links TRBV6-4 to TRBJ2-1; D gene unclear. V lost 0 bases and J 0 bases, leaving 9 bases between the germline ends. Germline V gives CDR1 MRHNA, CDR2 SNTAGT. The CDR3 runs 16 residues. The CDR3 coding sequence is TGTGCCAGCAGTGACTCTACGCATAGCTCCTACAATGAGCAGTTCTTC. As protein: CASSDSTHSSYNEQFF.

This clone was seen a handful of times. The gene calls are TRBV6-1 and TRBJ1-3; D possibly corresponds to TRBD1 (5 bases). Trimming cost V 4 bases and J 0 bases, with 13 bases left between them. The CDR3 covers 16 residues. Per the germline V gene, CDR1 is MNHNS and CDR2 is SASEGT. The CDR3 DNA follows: TGTGCCAGCAGTGCCGGGACTCCACGCTCTGGAAACACCATATATTTT. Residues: CASSAGTPRSGNTIYF.